This T cell receptor beta chain was observed in a study of cytomegalovirus exposure and HLA in healthy donors. In the study overall: Genetic ancestry analysis placed around 76% of the 300 to 400 donors that were genotyped in the Caucasian-associated cluster. Findings and limits, study-wide: In a later analysis, TCR association rates varied by HLA locus: DRB1 most, HLA-C fewest. A later analysis, which compared TCR beta chains of equal frequency, found the HLA-associated ones more clonally expanded.

The CDR3 sequence is 14 residues long. In germline, CDR1 is SGDLS, CDR2 YYNGEE. V was clipped by 4 bases and J by 1 base; unmatched bases: 4. Points on this clone: The antigen is undetermined.

Amplification used 60 Vbeta primers and 13 Jbeta primers. TCRdb's table, derived via immunoSEQ multiplex PCR, lists solely in-frame clones and lacks some. The table for this sample gives around 150,000 clones. Donors showed nominal health when sampled, although they likely had unrecorded immune exposures. The sequence was obtained from a woman aged 60-75 years in good health and CMV-seronegative. The sequencing sample was made of PBMCs. The chain uses TRBV9 and TRBJ1-1; TRBD1 aligns across 7 bases. The chain's CDR3 is CASSPQGGNTEAFF. The CDR3 bases are TGTGCCAGCAGCCCTCAGGGGGGGAACACTGAAGCTTTCTTT.